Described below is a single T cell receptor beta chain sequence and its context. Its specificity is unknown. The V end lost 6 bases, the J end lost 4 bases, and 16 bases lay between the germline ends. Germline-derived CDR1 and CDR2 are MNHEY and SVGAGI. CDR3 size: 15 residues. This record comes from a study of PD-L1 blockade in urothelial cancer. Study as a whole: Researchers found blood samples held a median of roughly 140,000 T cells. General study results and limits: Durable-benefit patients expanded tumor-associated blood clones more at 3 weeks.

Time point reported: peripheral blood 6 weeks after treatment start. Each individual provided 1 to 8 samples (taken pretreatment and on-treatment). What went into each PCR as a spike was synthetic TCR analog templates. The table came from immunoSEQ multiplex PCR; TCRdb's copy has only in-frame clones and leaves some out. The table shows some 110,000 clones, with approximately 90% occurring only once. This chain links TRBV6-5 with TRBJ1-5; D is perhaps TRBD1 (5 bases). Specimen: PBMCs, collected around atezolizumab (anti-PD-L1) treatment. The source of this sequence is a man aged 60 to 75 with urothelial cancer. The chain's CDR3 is CASRGDGGGNQPQHF. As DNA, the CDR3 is TGTGCCAGCAGGGGGGATGGGGGGGGAAATCAGCCCCAGCATTTT.